This TCR beta chain was sequenced for a study of blood T cell repertoires in COVID-19. Using immunoSEQ multiplex PCR, the repertoire was profiled, and TCRdb retains in-frame clones only, with some absent. The table records approximately 80,000 clones, around nine tenths of them present only once. The germline V gene encodes CDR1 MNHEY and CDR2 SVGAGI. J was trimmed by 2 bases and V by 6 bases; bases with no gene match: 6. The CDR3 consists of 14 residues. The receptor comes from a man aged 40-49 years with acute or convalescent COVID-19. Sequencing was carried out using peripheral blood. The chain couples TRBV6-5 to TRBJ2-5, with 7 bases matching TRBD1. The CDR3 is CASRGTVPQETQYF. The CDR3 DNA follows: TGTGCCAGCAGAGGGACAGTGCCACAAGAGACCCAGTACTTC.